This TCR beta chain came from a study of cytomegalovirus exposure and HLA in healthy donors. The CDR3 extends over 14 amino acids. The germline V gene has CDR1 SGHDT and CDR2 YYEEEE. V was trimmed by 2 bases and J by 0 bases, leaving 8 bases between them. Primers for the PCR totalled 60 Vbeta and 13 Jbeta. Only in-frame clones appear in the TCRdb table, and some are missing; sequencing was by immunoSEQ multiplex PCR. The sample shows more than 90,000 clones, 65% to 80% of them seen only once. This chain connects TRBV5-6 to TRBJ1-1, with unresolved D. Input material: PBMCs. This receptor was obtained from a human donor in good health. The CDR3: CASSFGSVNTEAFF. For the CDR3, the DNA is TGTGCCAGCAGCTTCGGGAGCGTGAACACTGAAGCTTTCTTT.